A selection of T cell receptor beta chains follows, all from one sample in a study of neurological immune-mediated disorders. TCRdb processed the 5' RACE reads anew with MiXCR; each CDR3 protein has one entry. The repertoire holds 42,000 or so distinct CDR3 sequences, with more than 2% as singletons. The specimen sequenced was PBMCs. The origin of the receptors is a man younger than 45 with multiple sclerosis. CDR3s include the opening cysteine and the closing phenylalanine or tryptophan. D genes are given only for firm matches. Only some rows state a clone size, as once, few, many or a class for expanded clones.

v_gene	d_gene	j_gene	abundance	CDR3aa	CDR3nt
TRBV20-1	.	TRBJ1-2	many	CSARGRGHYGYTF	TGCAGTGCTAGAGGGCGCGGGCACTATGGCTACACCTTC
TRBV6-5	.	TRBJ2-1	many	CASSIDAGMEFF	TGTGCCAGCAGCATAGACGCGGGAATGGAGTTCTTC
TRBV20-1	.	TRBJ1-2	many	CSASKIGLGGYGYTF	TGCAGTGCTAGTAAGATTGGCCTCGGGGGGTATGGCTACACCTTC
TRBV20-1	.	TRBJ1-5	many	CSASEGRGRLNQPQHF	TGCAGTGCTAGCGAGGGACGGGGGCGGTTGAATCAGCCCCAGCATTTT
TRBV24-1	TRBD2	TRBJ2-3	many	CATSDSLGGDTQYF	TGTGCCACCAGTGATTCATTGGGGGGGGATACGCAGTATTTT
TRBV20-1	.	TRBJ1-1	many	CSARPAQVNTEAFF	TGCAGTGCTAGACCGGCACAGGTGAACACTGAAGCTTTCTTT
TRBV20-1	.	TRBJ2-6	many	CSARVAGPSSGANVLTF	TGCAGTGCTAGAGTGGCGGGTCCATCCTCTGGGGCCAACGTCCTGACTTTC
TRBV7-2	TRBD2	TRBJ2-5	many	CASSFKRGAETQYF	TGTGCCAGCAGCTTTAAGCGGGGGGCAGAGACCCAGTACTTC
TRBV20-1	.	TRBJ1-3	many	CSARKGPAASSGNTIYF	TGCAGTGCTAGAAAGGGCCCCGCGGCATCCTCTGGAAACACCATATATTTT
TRBV10-3	TRBD1	TRBJ2-7	many	CAISESGQAYEQYF	TGTGCCATCAGTGAGTCAGGACAGGCGTACGAGCAGTACTTC
TRBV6-6	.	TRBJ1-5	few	CASTGDKYKTQNF	TGTGCCAGCACCGGGGACAAGTATAAGACCCAGAATTTT
TRBV5-1	TRBD2	TRBJ2-1	many	CASSLAGGARSYNEQFF	TGCGCCAGCAGCTTGGCCGGGGGGGCTCGCTCCTACAATGAGCAGTTCTTC
TRBV20-1	.	TRBJ1-5	few	CSATPGGDKTQNF	TGCAGTGCAACCCCTGGGGGGGATAAGACCCAGAATTTT
TRBV9	.	TRBJ1-2	many	CASSVDSGIVGGYTF	TGTGCCAGCAGCGTAGATTCAGGGATCGTGGGAGGCTACACCTTC
TRBV20-1	TRBD2	TRBJ2-1	many	CSARGLAGSEVNEQFF	TGCAGTGCTAGAGGGCTAGCGGGGTCTGAGGTAAATGAGCAGTTCTTC
TRBV6-5	TRBD1	TRBJ1-1	many	CASSYLGYGRGRTEAFF	TGTGCCAGCAGTTACTTGGGCTACGGCAGGGGGCGGACTGAAGCTTTCTTT
TRBV7-2	TRBD1	TRBJ2-5	many	CASIRDSYQETQYF	TGTGCCAGCATCCGGGACAGTTACCAAGAGACCCAGTACTTC
TRBV20-1	.	TRBJ2-1	many	CSAPSSDYNEQFF	TGCAGTGCCCCATCTAGCGACTACAATGAGCAGTTCTTC
TRBV24-1	TRBD1	TRBJ2-1	many	CATSESRGSGNNEQFF	TGTGCCACCAGTGAGAGCAGGGGGTCGGGTAACAATGAGCAGTTCTTC
TRBV6-5	.	TRBJ2-2	many	CASSFHSGELFF	TGTGCCAGCAGCTTTCATTCCGGGGAGCTGTTTTTT
TRBV11-2	TRBD1	TRBJ1-2	many	CASSGTGVYGYTF	TGTGCCAGCAGCGGGACAGGGGTCTATGGCTACACCTTC
TRBV20-1	TRBD1	TRBJ2-3	many	CSAYLQGQGTDTQYF	TGCAGTGCATACCTTCAGGGACAGGGCACAGATACGCAGTATTTT
TRBV27	TRBD1	TRBJ1-5	many	CASSRQGASQPQHF	TGTGCCAGCAGCCGACAGGGGGCAAGTCAGCCCCAGCATTTT
TRBV28	.	TRBJ2-5	many	CASIGSPETQYF	TGTGCCAGCATTGGTAGTCCGGAGACCCAGTACTTC
TRBV27	.	TRBJ2-7	once	CASSLSNGAEEQYF	TGTGCCAGCAGTTTATCGAACGGGGCAGAAGAGCAGTACTTC
TRBV4-3	TRBD1	TRBJ2-7	many	CASSQEQGQGYEQYF	TGCGCCAGCAGCCAAGAGCAGGGACAGGGCTACGAGCAGTACTTC
TRBV4-1	.	TRBJ2-7	many	CASSQARETYEQYF	TGCGCCAGCAGCCAGGCTAGGGAGACGTACGAGCAGTACTTC
TRBV7-9	TRBD1	TRBJ1-5	.	CASSLTGGIHQPQHF	TGTGCCAGCAGCCTGACAGGGGGCATCCACCAGCCCCAGCATTTT
TRBV10-2	.	TRBJ2-5	many	CASSPWTDKETQYF	TGCGCCAGCAGCCCCTGGACTGATAAAGAGACCCAGTACTTC
TRBV20-1	TRBD2	TRBJ2-1	many	CSALPMTLSGSSYNEQFF	TGCAGTGCTCTCCCAATGACCCTTAGCGGGAGTTCCTACAATGAGCAGTTCTTC
TRBV12-3/TRBV12-4	.	TRBJ2-5	many	CASSLVISRIGETQYF	TGTGCCAGCAGTTTAGTAATTTCGAGAATCGGAGAGACCCAGTACTTC
TRBV7-8	TRBD2	TRBJ2-3	many	CASSLPFGTSGTFSTDTQYF	TGTGCCAGCAGCTTACCTTTTGGGACTAGCGGGACCTTTAGCACAGATACGCAGTATTTT
TRBV18	TRBD1	TRBJ2-3	many	CASSPQGATTDTQYF	TGTGCCAGCTCACCACAGGGGGCCACCACAGATACGCAGTATTTT
TRBV20-1	TRBD2	TRBJ2-4	many	CSASRGGGGTKNIQYF	TGCAGTGCTAGTCGGGGGGGAGGCGGTACCAAAAACATTCAGTACTTC
TRBV7-8	.	TRBJ1-2	many	CASSGQINYGYTF	TGTGCCAGCAGCGGACAGATTAACTATGGCTACACCTTC
TRBV7-8	TRBD1	TRBJ2-7	many	CASSQSTGEYEQYF	TGTGCCAGCAGCCAGTCGACAGGGGAGTACGAGCAGTACTTC
TRBV20-1	.	TRBJ1-6	many	CSASTGGRNNSPLHF	TGCAGTGCCTCTACCGGGGGGAGGAACAATTCACCCCTCCACTTT
TRBV20-1	TRBD1	TRBJ1-6	many	CSARGQGGYNSPLHF	TGCAGTGCTAGAGGACAGGGAGGTTATAATTCACCCCTCCACTTT
TRBV6-5	.	TRBJ2-3	many	CASSPLANTDTQYF	TGTGCCAGCAGTCCCCTGGCAAACACAGATACGCAGTATTTT
TRBV7-9	.	TRBJ1-4	many	CASSRDRPLSEKLFF	TGTGCCAGCAGCCGTGACAGGCCCTTGAGTGAAAAACTGTTTTTT
TRBV7-2	TRBD1	TRBJ2-2	many	CASSLVTAGGTGELFF	TGTGCCAGCAGCTTAGTTACGGCAGGGGGCACCGGGGAGCTGTTTTTT
TRBV20-1	.	TRBJ1-5	many	CSARGSSGNQPQHF	TGCAGTGCTAGGGGCAGTTCGGGTAATCAGCCCCAGCATTTT
TRBV7-2	.	TRBJ2-1	.	CASSLVGGVRRNEQFF	TGTGCCAGCAGCTTAGTAGGCGGGGTGAGACGCAATGAGCAGTTCTTC
TRBV5-1	TRBD2	TRBJ2-3	many	CASKKRGDIDTQYF	TGCGCCAGCAAAAAGCGGGGTGACATAGATACGCAGTATTTT
TRBV5-5	.	TRBJ2-3	many	CASSLGLFTDTQYF	TGTGCCAGCAGCTTGGGACTCTTCACAGATACGCAGTATTTT
TRBV29-1	.	TRBJ1-4	medium-sized	CSVGTGREKLFF	TGCAGCGTTGGAACAGGGCGAGAAAAACTGTTTTTT
TRBV20-1	.	TRBJ1-6	many	CSARDGSESYNSPLHF	TGCAGTGCTAGAGATGGCTCGGAGTCCTATAATTCACCCCTCCACTTT
TRBV5-1	.	TRBJ2-1	many	CASSSTGSEEQFF	TGCGCCAGCAGCTCAACAGGGTCGGAGGAGCAGTTCTTC
TRBV12-3/TRBV12-4	TRBD2	TRBJ2-7	.	CASSFRLAEYEQYF	TGTGCCAGCAGTTTCCGACTAGCGGAATACGAGCAGTACTTC
TRBV9	.	TRBJ1-1	many	CASSVEGGTEAFF	TGTGCCAGCAGCGTAGAGGGGGGCACTGAAGCTTTCTTT